This T cell receptor beta chain stems from a study of T cells in Graves' hyperthyroidism and ophthalmopathy. Regions amplified from RNA transcripts were the TCR beta CDR3 regions. The HTBI primer set drove a first-round RT-PCR of the TCR CDR3. TCRdb re-called the multiplex PCR reads with MiXCR, one entry per CDR3 protein. The sample shows hundreds of thousands of distinct CDR3 sequences, about 20% of them seen only once. This clonotype was seen more than once but under ten times. V shed 8 bases, J shed 1 base, and the junction held 8 bases outside the gene matches. CDR3 size: 15 residues. Germline V CDR1 and CDR2: SNHLY, FYNNEI.

The receptor comes from a young man with Graves' ophthalmopathy. What was sequenced was blood. The chain recombines TRBV2 with TRBJ2-1, with TRBD2 matching over 7 bases. The CDR3 is CASDFEGGSYNEQFF. CDR3 sequence (DNA): TGTGCCAGCGACTTTGAGGGAGGGTCCTACAATGAGCAGTTCTTC.